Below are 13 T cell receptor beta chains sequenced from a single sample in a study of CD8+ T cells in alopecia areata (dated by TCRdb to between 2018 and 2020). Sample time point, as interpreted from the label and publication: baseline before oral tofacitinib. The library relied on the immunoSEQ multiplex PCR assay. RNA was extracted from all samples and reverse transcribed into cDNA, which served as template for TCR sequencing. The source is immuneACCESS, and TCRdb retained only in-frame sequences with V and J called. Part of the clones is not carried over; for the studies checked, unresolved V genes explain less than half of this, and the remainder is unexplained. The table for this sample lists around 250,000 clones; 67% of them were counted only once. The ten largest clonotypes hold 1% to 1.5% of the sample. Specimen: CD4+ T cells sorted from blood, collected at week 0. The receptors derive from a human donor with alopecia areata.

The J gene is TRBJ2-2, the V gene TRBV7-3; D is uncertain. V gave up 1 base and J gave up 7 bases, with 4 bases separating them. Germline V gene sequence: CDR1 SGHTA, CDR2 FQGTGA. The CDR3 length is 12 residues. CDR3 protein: CASSLNFGELFF. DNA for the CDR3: TGTGCCAGCAGCTTAAATTTCGGGGAGCTGTTTTTT.

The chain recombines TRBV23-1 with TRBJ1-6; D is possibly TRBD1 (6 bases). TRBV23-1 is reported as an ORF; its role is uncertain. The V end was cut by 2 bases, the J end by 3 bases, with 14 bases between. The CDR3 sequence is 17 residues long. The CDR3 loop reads CASSQIRGAFYNSPLHF. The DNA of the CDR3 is TGCGCCAGCAGTCAAATACGGGGGGCCTTCTATAATTCACCCCTCCACTTT.

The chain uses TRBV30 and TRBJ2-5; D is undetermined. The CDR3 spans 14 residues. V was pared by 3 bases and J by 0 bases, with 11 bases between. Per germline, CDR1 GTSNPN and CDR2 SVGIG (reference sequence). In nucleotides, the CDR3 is TGTGCCTGGAGGTTATATAGAAACCAAGAGACCCAGTACTTC. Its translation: CAWRLYRNQETQYF.

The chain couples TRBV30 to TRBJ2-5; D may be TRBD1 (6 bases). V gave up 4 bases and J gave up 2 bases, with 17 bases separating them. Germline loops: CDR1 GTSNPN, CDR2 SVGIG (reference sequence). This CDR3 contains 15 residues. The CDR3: CAWTQGSVSQETQYF. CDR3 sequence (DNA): TGTGCCTGGACACAGGGCAGTGTCTCACAAGAGACCCAGTACTTC. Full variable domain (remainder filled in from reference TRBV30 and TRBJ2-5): SQTIHQWPATLVQPVGSPLSLECTVEGTSNPNLYWYRQAAGRGLQLLFYSVGIGQISSEVPQNLSASRPQDRQFILSSKKLLLSDSGFYLCAWTQGSVSQETQYFGPGTRLLVL.

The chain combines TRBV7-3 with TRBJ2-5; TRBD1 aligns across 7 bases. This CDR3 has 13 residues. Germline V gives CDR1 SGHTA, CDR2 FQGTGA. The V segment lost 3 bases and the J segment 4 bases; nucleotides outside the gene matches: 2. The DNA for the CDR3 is TGTGCCAGCAGCTTCGCAGGGGGAGAGACCCAGTACTTC. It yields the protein CASSFAGGETQYF.

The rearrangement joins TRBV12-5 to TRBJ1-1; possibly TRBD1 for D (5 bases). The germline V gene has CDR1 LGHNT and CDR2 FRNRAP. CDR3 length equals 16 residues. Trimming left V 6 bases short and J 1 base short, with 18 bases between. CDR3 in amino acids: CASGPLGTGSNTEAFF. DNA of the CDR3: TGTGCTAGTGGCCCCCTGGGGACGGGATCGAACACTGAAGCTTTCTTT. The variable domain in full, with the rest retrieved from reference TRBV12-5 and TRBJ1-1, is DARVTQTPRHKVTEMGQEVTMRCQPILGHNTVFWYRQTMMQGLELLAYFRNRAPLDDSGMPKDRFSAEMPDATLATLKIQPSEPRDSAVYFCASGPLGTGSNTEAFFGQGTRLTVV.

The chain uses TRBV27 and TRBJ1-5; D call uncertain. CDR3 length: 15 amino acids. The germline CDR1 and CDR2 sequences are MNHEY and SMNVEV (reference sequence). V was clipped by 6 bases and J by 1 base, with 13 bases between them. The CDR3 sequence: CASRDGGSSNQPQHF. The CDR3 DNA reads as TGTGCCAGCAGGGATGGAGGGTCGAGCAATCAGCCCCAGCATTTT.

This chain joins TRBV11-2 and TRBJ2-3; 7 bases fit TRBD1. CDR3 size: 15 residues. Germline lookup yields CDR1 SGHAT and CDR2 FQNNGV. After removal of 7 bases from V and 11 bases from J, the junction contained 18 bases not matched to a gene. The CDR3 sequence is CASTPAGTASRGQYF. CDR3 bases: TGTGCCAGCACCCCGGCCGGGACAGCCTCTCGGGGGCAGTATTTT. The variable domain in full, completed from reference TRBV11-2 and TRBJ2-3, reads EAGVAQSPRYKIIEKRQSVAFWCNPISGHATLYWYQQILGQGPKLLIQFQNNGVVDDSQLPKDRFSAERLKGVDSTLKIQPAKLEDSAVYLCASTPAGTASRGQYFGPGTRLTVL.

The DNA for the CDR3 is TGTGCTAGTGGCGCCAGGGGGCAAGAGACCCAGTACTTC. Amino acids: CASGARGQETQYF. J is TRBJ2-5 and V is TRBV12-5, with 7 bases matching TRBD1. V shed 6 bases and J 2 bases; nucleotides not matched to a gene: 3. Germline V gene data show CDR1 as LGHNT and CDR2 as FRNRAP. The CDR3 spans 13 residues.

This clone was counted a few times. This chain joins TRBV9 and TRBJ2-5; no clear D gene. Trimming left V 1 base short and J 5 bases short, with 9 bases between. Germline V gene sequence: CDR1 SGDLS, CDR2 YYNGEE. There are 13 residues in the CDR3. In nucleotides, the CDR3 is TGTGCCAGCAGCGTAAACGTGGGGGAGACCCAGTACTTC. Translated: CASSVNVGETQYF. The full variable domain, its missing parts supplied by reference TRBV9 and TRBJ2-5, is DSGVTQTPKHLITATGQRVTLRCSPRSGDLSVYWYQQSLDQGLQFLIQYYNGEERAKGNILERFSAQQFPDLHSELNLSSLELGDSALYFCASSVNVGETQYFGPGTRLLVL.

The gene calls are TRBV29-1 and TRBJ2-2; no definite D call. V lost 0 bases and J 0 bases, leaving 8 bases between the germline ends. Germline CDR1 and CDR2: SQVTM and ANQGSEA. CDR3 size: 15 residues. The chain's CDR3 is CSVEEVGSNTGELFF. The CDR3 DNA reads TGCAGCGTTGAAGAGGTGGGCTCGAACACCGGGGAGCTGTTTTTT.

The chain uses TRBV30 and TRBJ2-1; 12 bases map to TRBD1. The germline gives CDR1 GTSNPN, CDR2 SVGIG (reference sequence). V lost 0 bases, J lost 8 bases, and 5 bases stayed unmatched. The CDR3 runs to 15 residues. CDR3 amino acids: CAWSVRGQGAHEQFF. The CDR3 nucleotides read TGTGCCTGGAGTGTTAGGGGACAGGGGGCCCATGAGCAGTTCTTC. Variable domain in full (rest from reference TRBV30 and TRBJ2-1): SQTIHQWPATLVQPVGSPLSLECTVEGTSNPNLYWYRQAAGRGLQLLFYSVGIGQISSEVPQNLSASRPQDRQFILSSKKLLLSDSGFYLCAWSVRGQGAHEQFFGPGTRLTVL.

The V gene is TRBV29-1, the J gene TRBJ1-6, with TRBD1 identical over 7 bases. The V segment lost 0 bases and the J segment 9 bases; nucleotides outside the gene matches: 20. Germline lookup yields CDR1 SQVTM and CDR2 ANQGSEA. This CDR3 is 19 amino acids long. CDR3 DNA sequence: TGCAGCGTTGAAGATTATGCGCAGGGGGTGAGGGATAGCAGTTCACCCCTCCACTTT. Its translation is CSVEDYAQGVRDSSSPLHF.